The entry below gives a single T cell receptor beta chain sequence along with its context. Its antigen is unknown. The germline V gene encodes CDR1 SGHNT and CDR2 YENEEA. The CDR3 spans 15 residues. Trimming cost V 1 base and J 1 base, with 10 bases left between them. The data originate from a study of cytomegalovirus exposure and HLA in healthy donors. With 60 Vbeta and 13 Jbeta primers, the PCR was carried out. TCRdb keeps only in-frame clones here, not all; method: immunoSEQ multiplex PCR. Of about 150,000 clones listed, about 83% are singletons. General observations from the study: Earlier analysis yielded a pattern in which most TCR beta V segments were productive about 90% or about 30% of the time.

Input material: PBMCs. The chain links TRBV11-3 to TRBJ1-1; weak D call: TRBD1 (6 bases). This TCR came from a woman in her thirties or forties in good health and CMV-seronegative. The CDR3 DNA follows: TGTGCCAGCAGCTTAGTGGGACAACAGAACACTGAAGCTTTCTTT. This encodes CASSLVGQQNTEAFF. Variable domain in full (rest from reference TRBV11-3 and TRBJ1-1): EAGVVQSPRYKIIEKKQPVAFWCNPISGHNTLYWYLQNLGQGPELLIRYENEEAVDDSQLPKDRFSAERLKGVDSTLKIQPAELGDSAVYLCASSLVGQQNTEAFFGQGTRLTVV.